This T cell receptor beta chain is drawn from a study of cytomegalovirus exposure and HLA in healthy donors (dated by TCRdb to between 2016 and 2019). Regarding the research as a whole: In an earlier analysis of about 560 of the donors, less than 350 Gb of sequence data and 90 million to 130 million unique TCR beta sequences from 150 million to 200 million T cells were reported. An early release that covered about 600 HLA-typed donors contained approximately 300 gigabases of sequencing data and approximately 85 million unique TCR sequences. The genetic ancestry cluster associated with self-reported Caucasian donors included roughly four fifths of the roughly 390 genotyped donors. The aim of the study was to test whether cataloging public T cell receptors could identify signatures of past pathogen exposure. The study profiled the T cell repertoires of more than 500 subjects by immunosequencing and related them to cytomegalovirus serostatus. In addition to the first cohort of around 670 subjects, a separate validation cohort of 130 or so different subjects was used. To predict cytomegalovirus infection status, the study brought together high-throughput TCR immunosequencing, statistical association of individual TCRs with disease status, and machine learning. A later analysis re-analyzed previously published TCR beta repertoires from roughly 600 donors and added high-resolution HLA genotyping to study TCR occurrence patterns. The later analysis used no new phenotypic data to find candidate immune exposures, relying instead on TCR beta sequences and their occurrence across donors. To decide whether each TCR beta V gene segment behaved as functional or pseudogenic, an earlier analysis of nearly 600 of the donors relied on high-throughput TCR beta sequencing. Donor age, sex, ethnicity and CMV serostatus were compiled together with the repertoire data. In a later genetic analysis, genome-wide SNP genotypes for about 55% of the roughly 700 donors were used, and that subset was treated as a discovery cohort. All discovery cohort repertoires had been generated using a single sequencing platform. Both class I and class II loci were covered by HLA typing, at four-digit resolution. Typing coverage differed by locus: A, B, C, DRB1 and DQB1 were typed in roughly 620-640 donors, DQA1 in 522, DPA1 in nearly 610, and DPB1 in 472. Four to six DR-DQ haplotypes were handled as single units for association and clustering, since linkage in the cohort was strong. Among over 350 genotyped donors of the cohort, an average of roughly 240,000 unique TCR beta nucleotide sequences were sequenced per donor, roughly 20% of them non-productive.

To prepare the library, the immunoSEQ multiplex PCR assay was applied. For the multiplex PCR, a mixture combining 60 forward primers for TCR Vbeta segments and 13 reverse primers for TCR Jbeta segments was used. The CDR3 region of rearranged TCR beta genes was amplified from genomic DNA with a multiplex PCR assay. The Illumina HiSeq System was used to sequence the amplified TCR beta libraries as 87-base-pair reads. The published analysis was carried out like this. A later analysis counted some 80 million unique TCR beta chains across the 550 to 800 repertoires, and some 12 million of these chains were shared by at least two donors. Raw reads were error-corrected and collapsed into unique sequences by a nearest-neighbor algorithm in which closely related sequences were merged to remove PCR and sequencing errors. To assign V, D and J gene segments, CDR3 sequences were aligned to IMGT reference sequences. For a sequence to be retained, a match of at least six nucleotides to both a V gene segment and a J gene segment was required. A rearrangement counted as productive if the CDR3 had no stop codons and remained in frame with V and J, and every other rearrangement counted as non-productive. Following IMGT convention, CDR3 was defined as the stretch from the second conserved V-encoded cysteine to the conserved J-encoded phenylalanine. In an earlier analysis of roughly 610 of the donors, sequences lacking an unambiguous match to a single V gene segment were excluded. An earlier analysis of 587 of the donors classified V segments as functional when productive rearrangements were above 56.7% and as segregating when the standard deviation between donors was above 5%. A statistical classification framework was developed to diagnose cytomegalovirus status using the catalog of TCR beta chain sequences. V and J gene assignment, in a later analysis, came from comparing TCR nucleotide sequences with IMGT/GENE-DB human TR gene sequences. Using the TCRdist pipeline, a later analysis assigned CDR3 sequences along with most-parsimonious VDJ recombination scenarios. In a later analysis, each TCR beta chain was defined by its CDR3 amino acid sequence together with its V-gene family, and reads lacking a unique V-gene family were excluded. To address suspected cross-contamination and a sequencing artifact, a later analysis removed several hundred highly shared, low-generation-probability nucleotide sequences. For each public chain, a later analysis derived a clonal expansion index from normalized ranks of inferred template counts within each repertoire. A later analysis computed generation probabilities with a VDJ recombination model fitted to out-of-frame rearrangements, and checked the results against IGoR. Hypergeometric tests were used in a later analysis to score TCR-TCR, TCR-HLA and TCR-CMV co-occurrence, with a repertoire-size bias correction applied to the TCR pairs. To estimate false discovery rates, a later analysis permuted the HLA or CMV assignments 20 times. In a later analysis, co-occurring TCRs were grouped using DBSCAN, with TCRdist sequence similarity added in when clustering inside HLA-allele-positive subsets. Co-occurrence clustering excluded repertoires with fewer than 30,000 or more than 120,000 public chains, plus five with anomalous nucleotide sharing. TCRdb limited this immuneACCESS table to in-frame rearrangements with V and J called. A share of clones is missing; checked studies link under half to unresolved V genes, and the rest is unexplained. The V and J calls and the clone size are those of that table, but D and trimming were determined from the DNA. A total of around 100,000 clones appear in this sample, about 70% of them only once. Roughly 2.6% of the sample is in the top ten clones.

The paper's findings and limits, for the study overall: According to a later analysis, TCR association rates differed among HLA loci, with DRB1 alleles showing the most associated TCRs and HLA-C alleles showing the fewest. Because counts were too low, roughly 18 rarely observed V segments, including chromosome 9 orphons, were left out of the earlier analysis of a few hundred of the donors. A later analysis associated roughly 17,000 TCR beta sequences with specific HLA alleles at a false discovery rate of 0.05. A group of highly shared sequence variants was considered likely to be a technical artifact of the sequencing pipeline. A total of 164 TCR beta chains were listed by the study as associated with cytomegalovirus. A further reported finding was that TCR beta sequences accurately predicted the HLA-A and HLA-B alleles for most subjects in the first cohort. When HLA alleles, especially DR and DQ, strongly co-occurred, attributing TCR associations to individual alleles was difficult. The presence/absence analyses assumed that sequencing depth was roughly uniform across donors, and that assumption may not be true. In a later analysis, several top co-occurrence clusters were reported to appear linked to parvovirus B19, influenza, CMV and Epstein-Barr virus. The classifier was reported to diagnose cytomegalovirus status with high specificity and sensitivity in both the original cohort and the validation cohort. The only immune exposure information available for the cohort was CMV serostatus. A few of the identified cytomegalovirus-associated TCR beta chains were confirmed in vitro to be specific for cytomegalovirus antigens. The authors suggested that the approach could potentially be generalized to other disease states and immunological phenotypes. Only TCR beta chains were sequenced in this cohort, and the absence of alpha or paired-chain data limited detectable features. In a later genetic analysis, fewer N-insertions in productive TCRs were reported among donors in an Asian-associated ancestry cluster than the approximately 710-donor mean. A later genetic analysis associated a missense DCLRE1C variant with V-gene and J-gene trimming of TCR beta chains, and an independent cohort replicated the association. In a later analysis, most CMV-associated TCR beta chains were found to appear HLA-restricted, with HLA associations seemingly driven largely by CMV exposure. Most TCR sequences were observed very rarely across donors, whereas some public TCRs were present in many individuals. HLA typing was unavailable for some donors at each locus, so association tests used only the typed subset. The 87-base-pair reads could not distinguish some IMGT-functional V segments, including TRBV6-2 and TRBV6-3, so those segments were excluded. In a later analysis, HLA-associated TCR beta chains were found to be more clonally expanded and to have lower generation probabilities than equally common non-associated chains. Correlated functional status among segregating V segments might be attributable to linkage disequilibrium, but an unknown experimental factor could not be ruled out. Broadly in line with IMGT annotations, most TCR beta V segments showed up in productive rearrangements about 87% or about 30% of the time in an earlier analysis of under 700 of the donors.

This clone was picked up a small number of times. There is no known antigen for this receptor. There are no base qualities to consult, and no much larger clone falls within one base. The cohort comprised several hundred healthy bone marrow donors. At the time of sampling, every cohort member was nominally healthy, though immune exposures that went unrecorded were likely present. The donor tested CMV seropositive and was one of the 289 seropositive cohort members. Every donor gave a peripheral blood sample, and the peripheral blood mononuclear cells from that sample were used for TCR beta sequencing. The Qiagen DNeasy Blood Extraction Kit was used to extract genomic DNA from the blood cell samples. From the cysteine through the phenylalanine, the CDR3 covers 11 amino acids. Only the CDR3 DNA stays, 33 bases, in frame from base 1. Relative to germline, V is 5 bases shorter and J is 7 bases shorter, with 11 bases between their ends. Based on the germline V gene (reference sequence), the CDR1 and CDR2 sequences are DFQATT and SNEGSKA.

The specimen sequenced was PBMCs. The chain uses TRBV20-1 and TRBJ1-1; the D gene is possibly TRBD1, with 6 bases matching. The clonotype originates from a man in his fifties in good health and CMV-seropositive. CDR3 region: CSASRTVEAFF. The sequenced DNA: TGCAGTGCTTCCCGGACAGTTGAAGCTTTCTTT.